The entry that follows covers one TCR beta chain sequence. This clonotype was seen at least ten times. Its antigen is still unknown. It has no much larger one-base neighbor in the sample; base qualities were not kept. The CDR3, from cysteine to phenylalanine, totals 14 residues. Only CDR3 DNA remains: 42 bases, in frame from the first base. V is shortened by 3 bases, J by 0 bases, and the region joining them spans 9 bases. CDR1 and CDR2, per the germline V gene, are MDHEN and SYDVKM. According to the study, the label for this sample's time point signals: newly diagnosed GD, antithyroid drugs for less than 3 months. For both TCR sequencing and RNA sequencing, RNA was extracted from PBMCs using TRIzol. The diagnosis of Graves' disease followed American Thyroid Association guidelines. The patients came from an endocrinology department in Xi'an, China. From each patient, around 9 milliliters of peripheral blood was collected into an EDTA anticoagulant tube. Ficoll Paque Plus density gradient separation was used to isolate PBMCs, and no further T cell sorting was performed. An Agilent 2100 Bioanalyzer and agarose gel were used to assess RNA quality, and a NanoDrop 2000 was used to measure RNA concentration.

The method behind the library was multiplex PCR. TCRdb lists the instrument as Illumina HiSeq 4000. To build TCR beta libraries, CDR3 regions were amplified by Arm-PCR using iRepertoire HTBI primers. Before sequencing, the PCR products underwent gel purification. The study's own analysis went as follows. Gene usage analysis of CDR3 amino acid clonotypes relied on the 62 TRBV and over 13 TRBJ segments identified across samples. COPE and FqMerger were used to merge filtered high-quality paired reads into contigs. BLAST was used to align contigs to IMGT TRBV, TRBD and TRBJ reference genes, and CDR3 was defined according to IMGT. Any clonotype with a frequency above 0.1% was classified as a highly expanded clone. Repertoire diversity was measured by Shannon entropy, and V-J evenness by the Gini coefficient. A clonotype was considered public if more than one individual shared it. The raw public reads went through TCRdb reprocessing: fastp at Q25, MiXCR clone calling, in-frame beta chains kept. Each entry merges the rows of one CDR3 protein and shows their most common DNA and genes. The V and J calls, along with clone size, are taken from TCRdb and not from the paper's own processing. This sample has roughly 380,000 distinct CDR3 sequences in its table, and 15% to 19% of those were observed once. The ten biggest clones cover roughly 20% of the sample.

The entry originates in a study of regulatory T cells in long-lasting Graves disease (dated by TCRdb to the early 2020s). About the study as a whole: Newly diagnosed Graves' disease patients had taken antithyroid drugs for less than 3 months. Peripheral blood TCR sequencing and RNA sequencing compared persistent Graves' disease patients with newly diagnosed Graves' disease patients. The study was registered as a clinical trial and conducted in China. A total of about 33 samples underwent TCR sequencing: about 13 from persistent and about 20 from newly diagnosed Graves' disease patients. What the study reported, not specific to this receptor: A larger number of public clonotypes was shared among persistent patients (approximately 3,000) than among newly diagnosed patients (around 890). Compared with newly diagnosed patients, persistent Graves' disease patients had lower TCR Shannon entropy and fewer highly expanded clones, which suggests clonal expansion. Because the primary lesion, thyroid tissue, could not be accessed, the study looked at peripheral blood alone. Only the TCR beta chain was sequenced and analyzed. The authors acknowledged the small sample size as a limitation that may reduce accuracy. TRBV28, TRBJ1-2 and TRBJ2-5 were preferentially used in persistent disease, while TRBV20-1 and TRBJ2-1 were favored in newly diagnosed disease.

The sequences come from peripheral blood mononuclear cells (PBMCs), collected at new diagnosis, from a patient treated with antithyroid drugs. This TCR came from a female donor with Graves disease. This chain is built from TRBV28 and TRBJ2-7; the D gene remains uncertain. This receptor carries the CDR3 CASSFFIGSYEQYF. The DNA is as follows: TGTGCCAGCAGTTTCTTCATAGGCTCCTACGAGCAGTACTTC.